This T cell receptor (beta chain) was sequenced for a study of blood T cell repertoires in COVID-19. In the study overall: The samples span acute and convalescent COVID-19 from the United States, Italy and Spain. T cells, B-cell-depleted T cells, or PBMCs provided the cDNA or gDNA that served as material.

Authors' methods: Estimates of nucleated cell counts were drawn from the amplification of reference gene primers. Profiling relied on immunoSEQ multiplex PCR, and the TCRdb table lists in-frame clones only, not all of them. That table furnishes V, J and clone size, whereas the DNA furnished D and trimming. Of roughly 30,000 clones listed, around 85% are singletons. The V segment lost 2 bases and the J segment 4 bases; nucleotides outside the gene matches: 7. CDR1 is WSHSY, CDR2 SAAADI, per germline. The CDR3 spans 16 residues. The receptor comes from a human donor in a cohort sampled during active COVID-19. The genes are TRBV10-2 and TRBJ1-4; 7 bases agree with TRBD1. Sequencing input: peripheral blood. CDR3 amino acids: CASSEGGTAINEKLFF. The CDR3 nucleotides read TGCGCCAGCAGTGAGGGGGGGACAGCCATTAATGAAAAACTGTTTTTT.